One sample yielded the 9 T cell receptor beta chains listed below, sequenced in a study of radiotherapy plus CTLA-4 blockade in lung cancer. Some clones are missing from TCRdb's copy, which holds only in-frame ones; the method was immunoSEQ multiplex PCR. The sample lists about 98,000 clones, 80% to 85% occurring once. The specimen was peripheral blood, collected from a patient treated with radiotherapy plus ipilimumab. Receptor source: a human donor with non-small cell lung cancer who had a partial response to radiotherapy plus ipilimumab.

This chain connects TRBV7-9 to TRBJ2-1; 10 nucleotides line up with TRBD1. The ends lost 6 bases at V and 4 bases at J; junction bases unmatched: 6. The CDR3 extends over 15 amino acids. The germline V gene encodes CDR1 SEHNR and CDR2 FQNEAQ (reference sequence). The CDR3 DNA is TGTGCCAGCAGTCGGGACAGGGGCCTTTACAATGAGCAGTTCTTC. Translation gives CASSRDRGLYNEQFF.

The V call is TRBV6-1, the J call TRBJ2-7, with a possible D match to TRBD1 (6 bases). V gave up 4 bases and J gave up 0 bases, with 10 bases separating them. The CDR3 has 14 amino acids. CDR1 and CDR2 (germline): MNHNS, SASEGT. The CDR3 loop is CASSGDRNSYEQYF. The CDR3 DNA reads as TGTGCCAGCAGTGGAGACAGGAACTCCTACGAGCAGTACTTC.

The chain combines TRBV9 with TRBJ2-7; 8 bases map to TRBD2. Unmatched junction bases numbered 7, after V lost 0 bases and J lost 5 bases. This CDR3 has 15 amino acids. Germline V gene lookup returns CDR1 SGDLS and CDR2 YYNGEE. The CDR3 loop is CASSVVSGSINEQYF. The CDR3 DNA is TGTGCCAGCAGCGTAGTGAGCGGGAGCATCAACGAGCAGTACTTC.

The genes are TRBV5-5 and TRBJ1-1; 7 bases map to TRBD1. Trimming at V came to 4 bases and at J to 2 bases, leaving 5 bases not matched to a gene. This CDR3 comprises 14 residues. Germline V gene data show CDR1 as SGHKS and CDR2 as YYEKEE (reference sequence). CDR3 DNA sequence: TGTGCCAGCAGCCCCAAAGGGGGCAACACTGAAGCTTTCTTT. Translating gives CASSPKGGNTEAFF.

The genes are TRBV2 and TRBJ1-5; TRBD1 matches at 7 bases. The germline V gene has CDR1 SNHLY and CDR2 FYNNEI. Trimming at V came to 4 bases and at J to 2 bases, leaving 2 bases not matched to a gene. The CDR3 runs 14 residues. The CDR3 region has the DNA TGTGCCAGCAGTGGGGACAGAGGCAATCAGCCCCAGCATTTT. This translates into CASSGDRGNQPQHF.

This chain uses TRBV19 with TRBJ1-5; no clear D gene. Germline V gene data show CDR1 as LNHDA and CDR2 as SQIVND (reference sequence). V lost 1 base to trimming and J lost 7 bases, with 8 bases between them. CDR3 length: 13 residues. The CDR3 DNA follows: TGTGCCAGTAGTATAGCGGGTCGGCAGCCCCAGCATTTT. Protein product: CASSIAGRQPQHF.

V is TRBV5-6 and J is TRBJ2-2, with 10 nucleotides matching TRBD1. The CDR3 totals 15 residues. The junction had 10 bases not matched to a gene; V was cut back by 7 bases and J by 7 bases. CDR1 is SGHDT, CDR2 YYEEEE, per germline. CDR3: CASGNRDRGGGELFF. The CDR3 DNA is TGTGCCAGCGGAAACCGGGACAGGGGTGGCGGGGAGCTGTTTTTT.

This clone was picked up many times. J is TRBJ1-5 and V is TRBV5-8; D gene uncertain. The CDR3 length is 16 residues. Trimming removed 1 base from V and 0 bases from J, with 11 bases in between. Per the germline V gene, CDR1 is SGHTS and CDR2 is YDEGEE. The CDR3 here is CASSLFHFGSNQPQHF. Written as DNA, the CDR3 is TGTGCCAGCAGCTTGTTTCACTTCGGTAGCAATCAGCCCCAGCATTTT.

V gene TRBV19 combines with J gene TRBJ2-7, with TRBD1 matching over 9 bases. Germline V gene sequence: CDR1 LNHDA, CDR2 SQIVND (reference sequence). The V segment lost 6 bases and the J segment 3 bases; nucleotides outside the gene matches: 12. The CDR3 covers 16 residues. The chain's CDR3 is CASRRSDRGSFYEQYF. The CDR3 nucleotides read TGTGCCAGTAGAAGGTCGGACAGGGGATCCTTCTACGAGCAGTACTTC.